Listed below are T cell receptor beta chains from one sample, sequenced in a study of molecular identifiers for immune sequencing clone quantification. One entry per CDR3 protein results from TCRdb running MiXCR on the PCR reads. The data contain about 300,000 distinct CDR3 sequences, about a fifth of them seen just once; the ten biggest clones take up about 0.79%. The specimen sequenced was naive CD8+ T cells from blood, with Jurkat cell RNA spiked in. The receptors stem from a human donor in good health. Some libraries in this study had Jurkat cell RNA spiked in. Both conserved end residues are part of each CDR3. The order of the fields is V gene, CDR3 length, J gene, CDR3 protein.

TRBV4-3	13	TRBJ1-1	CASSQFRGTEAFF
TRBV25-1	16	TRBJ1-5	CASSSARGPSNQPQHF
TRBV12-3/TRBV12-4	13	TRBJ2-3	CASSTTFTDTQYF
TRBV28	14	TRBJ1-6	CASSVTRYNSPLNF
TRBV28	14	TRBJ1-2	CASSLRGINYGYTF
TRBV30	16	TRBJ2-3	CAWSVGLAGGTDTQYF
TRBV6-2/TRBV6-3	17	TRBJ1-5	CASSFRLGQGDNQPQHF
TRBV20-1	14	TRBJ1-5	CSARQGPEFQPQHF
TRBV7-9	12	TRBJ1-4	CASSTGNEKLFF
TRBV6-2/TRBV6-3	19	TRBJ1-5	CASSSMTGDTLLANQPQHF
TRBV7-6	13	TRBJ1-1	CASSLRENTEAFF
TRBV20-1	15	TRBJ2-5	CSATRDRSYQETQYF
TRBV30	15	TRBJ1-5	CAWSVGQGVNQPQHF
TRBV7-9	21	TRBJ2-3	CASSLPHLLAGGRLSTDTQYF
TRBV29-1	12	TRBJ2-1	CSVAGGYNEQFF
TRBV28	11	TRBJ2-7	CASCITREQYF
TRBV4-1	15	TRBJ2-7	CASSQEPALTYEQYF
TRBV29-1	11	TRBJ1-1	CSVEMAGLSFF
TRBV30	13	TRBJ1-4	CACTGATNEKLFF
TRBV2	15	TRBJ1-5	CASSEADVSNQPQHF
TRBV5-6	12	TRBJ2-7	CASSFGVYEQYF
TRBV6-5	14	TRBJ1-4	CASSPDRVNEKLFF
TRBV7-9	13	TRBJ1-5	CASGQGNDQPQHF
TRBV28	17	TRBJ1-4	CASSFTSGGREDEKLFF
TRBV12-3/TRBV12-4	14	TRBJ1-1	CASELGGWNTEAFF
TRBV7-2	15	TRBJ2-7	CASSLGGGGSYEQYF
TRBV5-6	15	TRBJ2-7	CASSLGRSKSYGQYF
TRBV14	17	TRBJ2-1	CASSQYLAVAEGNEQFF
TRBV29-1	13	TRBJ1-2	CSVDFRDSYGYTF
TRBV7-9	14	TRBJ1-2	CASSLAQVNYGYTF
TRBV2	15	TRBJ1-5	CASSGWGTDNQPQHF
TRBV12-5	12	TRBJ1-1	CASGFVNTEAFF
TRBV19	16	TRBJ1-5	CASSIGGSLSNQPQHF
TRBV23-1	17	TRBJ1-4	CASRRRPSGENEEKLFF
TRBV15	14	TRBJ2-3	CATSGVLSTDTQYF
TRBV27	17	TRBJ2-2	CASSLTGGHANTGELFF
TRBV30	13	TRBJ2-7	CAWSAGRGYEQYF
TRBV4-3	17	TRBJ2-3	CASSQAPGQVPTDTQYF
TRBV25-1	14	TRBJ1-4	CASRPTGNNEKLFF
TRBV11-3	14	TRBJ1-5	CASNRRTGNQPQHF
TRBV4-3	14	TRBJ2-7	CASSQDLRGYEQYF
TRBV29-1	15	TRBJ1-2	CSVVALDSPNYGYTF
TRBV7-9	15	TRBJ2-2	CASSSHRDSTGELFF
TRBV11-2	17	TRBJ2-1	CASSLYRQISSYNEQFF
TRBV29-1	11	TRBJ2-4	CSVVRIGIQYF
TRBV7-2	11	TRBJ1-1	CASSENTEAFF
TRBV5-4	14	TRBJ1-2	CASSPTDSLYGYTF
TRBV5-1	14	TRBJ2-2	CASSWTGVTGELFF
TRBV5-1	16	TRBJ1-4	CASSLMGPKADEKLFF
TRBV27	14	TRBJ2-3	CASSKLESTDTQYF
TRBV28	14	TRBJ2-7	CASSLSHPSYEQYF
TRBV5-1	12	TRBJ2-5	CASRGDQETQYF
TRBV6-5	17	TRBJ2-4	CASRPTTGLLAKNIQYF
TRBV14	15	TRBJ2-3	CASSQGDTSTDTQYF
TRBV28	14	TRBJ1-2	CASSPWGEDYGYTF
TRBV13	14	TRBJ1-1	CASSQSIGNTEAFF
TRBV20-1	17	TRBJ1-6	CSATDSQLGSYNSPLHF
TRBV4-3	16	TRBJ2-7	CASSQDPTGTGNEQYF
TRBV7-2	16	TRBJ2-7	CASSLPGLVLTYEQYF